This is a list of T cell receptor beta chains from one sample in a study of blood T cell repertoires in COVID-19. Clones were read by immunoSEQ multiplex PCR, and TCRdb kept only the in-frame ones, dropping some. The sample shows just over 150,000 clones, about nine tenths of them seen only once. The specimen was peripheral blood. These receptors were collected from a woman aged 70-85 years with acute or convalescent COVID-19. CDR3s include the opening cysteine and the closing phenylalanine or tryptophan. The order of the fields is J gene, V gene, D gene, CDR3 length, clone size, CDR3 DNA, CDR3 protein. A D gene is named only where the DNA matches it firmly. Clone size appears in some rows only: once, few, many, or a class for an expanded clone.

>TRBJ1-6|TRBV6-5|.|12|.
TGTGCCAGCAGTTACATCGGTGGACCCCTCCACTTT
CASSYIGGPLHF
>TRBJ2-2|TRBV6-4|TRBD1|16|.
TGTGCCAGCAGGTATGTGACAGGGTATTGCACCGGGGAGCTGTTTTTT
CASRYVTGYCTGELFF
>TRBJ2-1|TRBV6-5|.|14|.
TGTGCCAGTAAGTGGGAGGACTTTTACGATGAGCAGTTCTTC
CASKWEDFYDEQFF
>TRBJ2-3|TRBV29-1|.|12|.
TGCAGCGTTGAATATAGCACAGATACGCAGTATTTT
CSVEYSTDTQYF
>TRBJ2-4|TRBV9|.|13|.
TGTGCCAGCAGCGTAGGAGCGGAAAACATTCAGTACTTC
CASSVGAENIQYF
>TRBJ1-6|TRBV10-2|TRBD1|17|.
TGCGCCAGCAGTGATTTAACTGGGACAGGGAGAAATTCACCCCTCCACTTT
CASSDLTGTGRNSPLHF
>TRBJ1-1|TRBV19|TRBD1|15|few
TGTGCCAGTAAGGACTTCACAGGGGAGAACACTGAAGCTTTCTTT
CASKDFTGENTEAFF
>TRBJ2-1|TRBV11-2|TRBD1|14|.
TGTGCCAGCAGCGGGACAGTACACTACAATGAGCAGTTCTTC
CASSGTVHYNEQFF
>TRBJ1-6|TRBV2|TRBD1|14|.
TGTGCCAGCAGTCGACAGGGAAATAATTCACCCCTCCACTTT
CASSRQGNNSPLHF
>TRBJ2-2|TRBV6-5|TRBD1|15|.
TGTGCCAGCGAGAAGGATTGGCAGGGGGCCGGGGAGCTGTTTTTT
CASEKDWQGAGELFF
>TRBJ2-4|TRBV4-3|TRBD2|16|once
TGCGCCAGCAGCCAAGAATTAGGGACTACCAAAAACATTCAGTACTTC
CASSQELGTTKNIQYF
>TRBJ2-2|TRBV9|.|16|.
TGTGCCAGCAGCGATTTTGCTAGCGCAACCACCGGGGAGCTGTTTTTT
CASSDFASATTGELFF
>TRBJ2-2|TRBV2|TRBD1|15|.
TGTGCCAGCAGTGAATCCCAGGGGGCCACCGGGGAGCTGTTTTTT
CASSESQGATGELFF
>TRBJ2-2|TRBV7-2|.|16|once
TGTGCCAGCACCCTACATAGCGGAAAGAACACCGGGGAGCTGTTTTTT
CASTLHSGKNTGELFF
>TRBJ1-1|TRBV4-3|.|11|.
TGCGCCAGCAGCCAAGGGAGTGAAGCTTTCTTT
CASSQGSEAFF
>TRBJ1-2|TRBV6-5|TRBD1|14|.
TGTGCCAGCAGAGGAGCAGGGGGCGGCTATGGCTACACCTTC
CASRGAGGGYGYTF
>TRBJ1-2|TRBV28|.|12|.
TGTGCCAGCGAGAGACTAAACTATGGCTACACCTTC
CASERLNYGYTF
>TRBJ2-3|TRBV18|.|14|.
TGTGCCAGCTCACCTAACCAAGGGGCAGATACGCAGTATTTT
CASSPNQGADTQYF